This note documents a single TCR beta chain sequence. Its antigen remains unknown. The donors, nominally healthy at sampling, likely had unrecorded immune exposures. This entry is derived from a study of cytomegalovirus exposure and HLA in healthy donors. Primers for the PCR totalled 60 Vbeta and 13 Jbeta. TCRdb keeps only in-frame clones here, not all; method: immunoSEQ multiplex PCR. Altogether around 160,000 clones are present, about 63% being singletons, with the ten largest covering less than 3.5%. Study observations and caveats: Productive rates of about 90% or about 30% were seen for most TCR beta V segments in an earlier analysis. Both high specificity and high sensitivity reportedly marked the classifier's diagnosis of cytomegalovirus status.

Germline loops: CDR1 MGHDK, CDR2 SYGVNS. V shed 5 bases and J shed 2 bases, with 14 bases lying between them. The CDR3 is 15 residues long. The sequence was obtained from a woman in her thirties or forties in good health and CMV-seropositive. V is TRBV25-1 and J is TRBJ2-3; tentatively, D is TRBD2 (6 bases). The sequenced sample was PBMCs. In DNA form, the CDR3 reads TGTGCCAGCAGTCTCGGGGCTAGCGTCACAGATACGCAGTATTTT. Translation: CASSLGASVTDTQYF.